The T cell receptor (beta chain) described here comes from a study of cytomegalovirus exposure and HLA in healthy donors. Repertoires were generated with immunoSEQ multiplex PCR, while TCRdb's copy carries only in-frame clones and drops some. The sample records over 100,000 clones, more than 70% being singletons. V shed 1 base and J 7 bases; nucleotides not matched to a gene: 13. CDR1 and CDR2 (germline): SGHRS, YFSETQ. This CDR3 contains 17 residues. This sequence joins TRBV5-1 and TRBJ2-1; 8 bases fit TRBD2. This sequence was found in a young woman in good health and CMV-seronegative. Input material: PBMCs. CDR3 coding DNA: TGCGCCAGCAGCTTGTCGACGGGAGGGCCAAGTATGAATGAGCAGTTCTTC. It codes for CASSLSTGGPSMNEQFF.